These T cell receptor beta chains were read from a single sample in a study of cytomegalovirus exposure and HLA in healthy donors. Only in-frame clones appear in the TCRdb table, and some are missing; sequencing was by immunoSEQ multiplex PCR. The sample holds over 100,000 clones, around 83% seen once. The specimen was PBMCs. The receptors here all came from a young man in good health and CMV-seropositive. Each CDR3 is given with its conserved first and last residue. D genes are given only for firm matches. Only some rows state a clone size, as once, few, many or a class for expanded clones.

v_gene: TRBV6-6; j_gene: TRBJ2-3; d_gene: TRBD1; abundance: once; CDR3nt: TGTGCCAGCAGTACCGGACAGGGCGCAGATACGCAGTATTTT; CDR3aa: CASSTGQGADTQYF
v_gene: TRBV18; j_gene: TRBJ1-1; d_gene: NA; abundance: NA; CDR3nt: TGTGCCAGCTCACCGCAGAAAAACACTGAAGCTTTCTTT; CDR3aa: CASSPQKNTEAFF
v_gene: TRBV6-6; j_gene: TRBJ2-3; d_gene: NA; abundance: NA; CDR3nt: TGTGCCAGCAGTTGGGCCCCGGGCACAGATACGCAGTATTTT; CDR3aa: CASSWAPGTDTQYF
v_gene: TRBV28; j_gene: TRBJ2-1; d_gene: NA; abundance: NA; CDR3nt: TGTGCCAGCAGAACAGGACTAAGCAGACAGTTCTTC; CDR3aa: CASRTGLSRQFF
v_gene: TRBV4-2; j_gene: TRBJ1-1; d_gene: TRBD1; abundance: NA; CDR3nt: TGTGCCAGCAGCCCTCAACAGGGGACCAACATGAACACTGAAGCTTTCTTT; CDR3aa: CASSPQQGTNMNTEAFF
v_gene: TRBV30; j_gene: TRBJ1-4; d_gene: TRBD1; abundance: NA; CDR3nt: TGTGCCTGGACCGACAGGGGGCAAACTAATGAAAAACTGTTTTTT; CDR3aa: CAWTDRGQTNEKLFF
v_gene: TRBV7-2; j_gene: TRBJ2-1; d_gene: NA; abundance: NA; CDR3nt: TGTGCCAGCAGCCGGAGGAAGGATGAGCAGTTCTTC; CDR3aa: CASSRRKDEQFF
v_gene: TRBV5-1; j_gene: TRBJ2-1; d_gene: TRBD2; abundance: NA; CDR3nt: TGCGCCAGCAGCTTGGCCTTGGCGGGAGGGTACAATGAGCAGTTCTTC; CDR3aa: CASSLALAGGYNEQFF
v_gene: TRBV30; j_gene: TRBJ1-1; d_gene: NA; abundance: NA; CDR3nt: TGTGCCTTCAACAGGGAAGGGGACACTGAAGCTTTCTTT; CDR3aa: CAFNREGDTEAFF
v_gene: TRBV11-2; j_gene: TRBJ2-3; d_gene: NA; abundance: NA; CDR3nt: TGTGCCAGCAGCCCCTTTGATACGCAGTATTTT; CDR3aa: CASSPFDTQYF
v_gene: TRBV19; j_gene: TRBJ2-7; d_gene: NA; abundance: NA; CDR3nt: TGTGCCAGTAGTATCCTCACACCCCAGGGGAAGGGGTACGAGCAGTACTTC; CDR3aa: CASSILTPQGKGYEQYF
v_gene: TRBV19; j_gene: TRBJ2-3; d_gene: TRBD1; abundance: NA; CDR3nt: TGTGCCAGTAACCCCTCGGGGACAGGGAGCGCAGATACGCAGTATTTT; CDR3aa: CASNPSGTGSADTQYF
v_gene: TRBV7-2; j_gene: TRBJ2-2; d_gene: TRBD2; abundance: NA; CDR3nt: TGTGCCAGCAGCTCCACTAGCGGGTCGCCCGGGGAGCTGTTTTTT; CDR3aa: CASSSTSGSPGELFF
v_gene: TRBV4-1; j_gene: TRBJ1-5; d_gene: NA; abundance: NA; CDR3nt: TGCGCCAGCAGCCGGTATTCGGGTTCGAGCAATCAGCCCCAGCATTTT; CDR3aa: CASSRYSGSSNQPQHF
v_gene: TRBV5-4; j_gene: TRBJ2-3; d_gene: TRBD2; abundance: NA; CDR3nt: TGTGCCAGCAGATTGGGCGGGGGGGCTTTAAGCGGTACGCAGTATTTT; CDR3aa: CASRLGGGALSGTQYF
v_gene: TRBV10-2; j_gene: TRBJ2-3; d_gene: NA; abundance: NA; CDR3nt: TGCGCCAGCAGTACGGGCTGGGGGGACACAGATACGCAGTATTTT; CDR3aa: CASSTGWGDTDTQYF
v_gene: TRBV12-2; j_gene: TRBJ1-5; d_gene: NA; abundance: few; CDR3nt: TGTGCAAGTCGCTTAGAGGTGGGGGCTCAGCCCCAGCATTTT; CDR3aa: CASRLEVGAQPQHF
v_gene: TRBV5-1; j_gene: TRBJ1-1; d_gene: NA; abundance: NA; CDR3nt: TGCGCCAGCAGCTTGTCTATACAGGTGAGCTCGAACACTGAAGCTTTCTTT; CDR3aa: CASSLSIQVSSNTEAFF
v_gene: TRBV5-4; j_gene: TRBJ1-2; d_gene: TRBD1; abundance: once; CDR3nt: TGTGCCAGCAGCTTGGCCGATCTAGGGACAGGGGAGGATGGGAACACCTTC; CDR3aa: CASSLADLGTGEDGNTF
v_gene: TRBV11-3; j_gene: TRBJ2-5; d_gene: NA; abundance: NA; CDR3nt: TGTGCCAGCAGCCCGTCTCCGGGACTCCGCGGAGAGACCCAGTACTTC; CDR3aa: CASSPSPGLRGETQYF
v_gene: TRBV28; j_gene: TRBJ2-1; d_gene: TRBD2; abundance: NA; CDR3nt: TGTGCCAGCAGTCCCCAACTAGCGTATAACTACAATGAGCAGTTCTTC; CDR3aa: CASSPQLAYNYNEQFF
v_gene: TRBV6-1; j_gene: TRBJ2-5; d_gene: NA; abundance: NA; CDR3nt: TGTGCCAGCAGCCCTGGTCGGAGTGCGGAGACCCAGTACTTC; CDR3aa: CASSPGRSAETQYF
v_gene: TRBV28; j_gene: TRBJ1-2; d_gene: NA; abundance: NA; CDR3nt: TGTGCCAGCAATGGGGGGACTAACTATGGCTACACCTTC; CDR3aa: CASNGGTNYGYTF
v_gene: TRBV5-4; j_gene: TRBJ1-2; d_gene: NA; abundance: few; CDR3nt: TGTGCCAGCAGCTTGGGGGAGGGCTACTATGGCTACACCTTC; CDR3aa: CASSLGEGYYGYTF
v_gene: TRBV28; j_gene: TRBJ1-5; d_gene: NA; abundance: NA; CDR3nt: TGTGCCAGCATCCAGGAGGGTCAGCCCCAGCATTTT; CDR3aa: CASIQEGQPQHF
v_gene: TRBV11-2; j_gene: TRBJ2-1; d_gene: TRBD2; abundance: NA; CDR3nt: TGTGCCAGCAGCCCCCTGGGACTAGAGTATGAGCAGTTCTTC; CDR3aa: CASSPLGLEYEQFF
v_gene: TRBV5-1; j_gene: TRBJ2-1; d_gene: NA; abundance: NA; CDR3nt: TGCGCCAGTGGAGACGGATACTCCTACAATGAGCAGTTCTTC; CDR3aa: CASGDGYSYNEQFF
v_gene: TRBV5-1; j_gene: TRBJ2-1; d_gene: TRBD2; abundance: NA; CDR3nt: TGCGCCAGCAGCAATAGCGGGACCGCCTACAATGAGCAGTTCTTC; CDR3aa: CASSNSGTAYNEQFF
v_gene: TRBV6-4; j_gene: TRBJ2-1; d_gene: NA; abundance: NA; CDR3nt: TGTGCCAGCAGTGAGGGGGCCAGGGGAGGGCACAATGAGCAGTTCTTC; CDR3aa: CASSEGARGGHNEQFF
v_gene: TRBV7-9; j_gene: TRBJ2-1; d_gene: TRBD1; abundance: NA; CDR3nt: TGTGCCAGCAGCTCACCCCGGGACAGGGTCGATGAGCAGTTCTTC; CDR3aa: CASSSPRDRVDEQFF
v_gene: TRBV7-2; j_gene: TRBJ2-4; d_gene: TRBD2; abundance: once; CDR3nt: TGTGCCAGCAGCACCGGGAGGCGAAACATTCAGTACTTC; CDR3aa: CASSTGRRNIQYF
v_gene: TRBV6-6; j_gene: TRBJ2-7; d_gene: TRBD1; abundance: NA; CDR3nt: TGTGCCAGCAGTTGGGGACAGGTGGGCGACGAGCAGTACTTC; CDR3aa: CASSWGQVGDEQYF
v_gene: TRBV4-1; j_gene: TRBJ1-3; d_gene: NA; abundance: NA; CDR3nt: TGCGCCAGCAGCCAAGAGGCAGGGGCCTCTGGAAACACCATATATTTT; CDR3aa: CASSQEAGASGNTIYF
v_gene: TRBV5-1; j_gene: TRBJ2-5; d_gene: TRBD1; abundance: NA; CDR3nt: TGCGCCAGCAGTTTCACAGGGGGCGCGGAGACCCAGTACTTC; CDR3aa: CASSFTGGAETQYF
v_gene: TRBV11-2; j_gene: TRBJ1-4; d_gene: NA; abundance: NA; CDR3nt: TGTGCCAGCAGCTTAGATCCCCGTAATGAAAAACTGTTTTTT; CDR3aa: CASSLDPRNEKLFF
v_gene: TRBV11-3; j_gene: TRBJ2-2; d_gene: NA; abundance: once; CDR3nt: TGTGCCAGCAGCTTAAGGGGGACGTCGAACACCGGGGAGCTGTTTTTT; CDR3aa: CASSLRGTSNTGELFF
v_gene: TRBV10-1; j_gene: TRBJ2-5; d_gene: TRBD2; abundance: few; CDR3nt: TGCGCCAGCAGTGATAGCGGGATGAGGGAAGAGACCCAGTACTTC; CDR3aa: CASSDSGMREETQYF
v_gene: TRBV19; j_gene: TRBJ1-2; d_gene: NA; abundance: NA; CDR3nt: TGTGCCAGTAGTATAGATCGGTTGGACTATGGCTACACCTTC; CDR3aa: CASSIDRLDYGYTF
v_gene: TRBV28; j_gene: TRBJ1-1; d_gene: NA; abundance: once; CDR3nt: TGTGCCAGCAGCTCGGAGGAGGGGTCCACTGAAGCTTTCTTT; CDR3aa: CASSSEEGSTEAFF
v_gene: TRBV9; j_gene: TRBJ2-2; d_gene: NA; abundance: NA; CDR3nt: TGTGCCAGCAACATAGAGGTGGGACTCAACGCGAACACCGGGGAGCTGTTTTTT; CDR3aa: CASNIEVGLNANTGELFF
v_gene: TRBV2; j_gene: TRBJ2-7; d_gene: NA; abundance: NA; CDR3nt: TGTGCCAGCAGTGAATTGGGGCTATCGGAGCAGTACTTC; CDR3aa: CASSELGLSEQYF
v_gene: TRBV6-1; j_gene: TRBJ1-5; d_gene: NA; abundance: few; CDR3nt: TGTGCCAGCAGTGAACCGCTAGGGAGGGTCGGCAATCAGCCCCAGCATTTT; CDR3aa: CASSEPLGRVGNQPQHF
v_gene: TRBV29-1; j_gene: TRBJ1-4; d_gene: TRBD1; abundance: NA; CDR3nt: TGCAGCGCCAAGACAGGGTCTAATGAAAAACTGTTTTTT; CDR3aa: CSAKTGSNEKLFF
v_gene: TRBV11-2; j_gene: TRBJ2-7; d_gene: NA; abundance: NA; CDR3nt: TGTGCCAGCAGCTTAGGTTTCGGGTACGAGCAGTACTTC; CDR3aa: CASSLGFGYEQYF
v_gene: TRBV28; j_gene: TRBJ1-5; d_gene: NA; abundance: few; CDR3nt: TGTGCCAGCAGTTTACGGGGGGCCGGTCAGCCCCAGCATTTT; CDR3aa: CASSLRGAGQPQHF
v_gene: TRBV14; j_gene: TRBJ1-2; d_gene: NA; abundance: NA; CDR3nt: TGTGCCAGCAGCGGTCTCAGGGATTTCTATGGCTACACCTTC; CDR3aa: CASSGLRDFYGYTF
v_gene: TRBV19; j_gene: TRBJ1-5; d_gene: TRBD1; abundance: few; CDR3nt: TGTGCCAGCGCCTCGACAGGGGCAAATCAGCCCCAGCATTTT; CDR3aa: CASASTGANQPQHF
v_gene: TRBV5-1; j_gene: TRBJ2-1; d_gene: NA; abundance: once; CDR3nt: TGCGCCAGCAGCTTGGACTTCCCCTCCTACAATGAGCAGTTCTTC; CDR3aa: CASSLDFPSYNEQFF
v_gene: TRBV27; j_gene: TRBJ2-3; d_gene: NA; abundance: NA; CDR3nt: TGTGCCAGCAGTTCAACTGTTGAGGATACGCAGTATTTT; CDR3aa: CASSSTVEDTQYF
v_gene: TRBV5-4; j_gene: TRBJ1-6; d_gene: TRBD1; abundance: NA; CDR3nt: TGTGCCAGCAGCGCCAGACAGGGGTTTAATTCACCCCTCCACTTT; CDR3aa: CASSARQGFNSPLHF
v_gene: TRBV4-1; j_gene: TRBJ1-3; d_gene: TRBD1; abundance: few; CDR3nt: TGCGCCAGCAGCCAAGATCAGGGGGCAGCTGGAAACACCATATATTTT; CDR3aa: CASSQDQGAAGNTIYF
v_gene: TRBV6-1; j_gene: TRBJ1-4; d_gene: TRBD1; abundance: NA; CDR3nt: TGTGCCAGCAGCGCCGGGACAGGGCGAAAACTGTTTTTT; CDR3aa: CASSAGTGRKLFF
v_gene: TRBV4-1; j_gene: TRBJ1-4; d_gene: NA; abundance: NA; CDR3nt: TGCGCCAGCAGCCTAAGCTCGTGGCAGGGGAATGAAAAACTGTTTTTT; CDR3aa: CASSLSSWQGNEKLFF
v_gene: TRBV28; j_gene: TRBJ1-2; d_gene: NA; abundance: NA; CDR3nt: TGTGCCAGCAGTTTACCTAGACCTACCTCAAATGGCTACACCTTC; CDR3aa: CASSLPRPTSNGYTF
v_gene: TRBV5-6; j_gene: TRBJ1-1; d_gene: NA; abundance: NA; CDR3nt: TGTGCCAGCAGCTTGATGAGGGGCAGGGGTATGAACACTGAAGCTTTCTTT; CDR3aa: CASSLMRGRGMNTEAFF
v_gene: TRBV5-8; j_gene: TRBJ2-1; d_gene: TRBD2; abundance: NA; CDR3nt: TGTGCCAGCAGCTTAGCGGGGGTATACAATGAGCAGTTCTTC; CDR3aa: CASSLAGVYNEQFF
v_gene: TRBV5-6; j_gene: TRBJ1-2; d_gene: TRBD1; abundance: many; CDR3nt: TGTGCCAGCAGCTCGGGACAGGCCTATGGCTACACCTTC; CDR3aa: CASSSGQAYGYTF
v_gene: TRBV18; j_gene: TRBJ2-3; d_gene: TRBD2; abundance: NA; CDR3nt: TGTGCCAGCTCACCACCTCGCGGGACTAGCGGACACACAGATACGCAGTATTTT; CDR3aa: CASSPPRGTSGHTDTQYF
v_gene: TRBV5-1; j_gene: TRBJ1-1; d_gene: NA; abundance: NA; CDR3nt: TGCGCCAGCAGCCCCGATACCCGCGGGGGCACTGAAGCTTTCTTT; CDR3aa: CASSPDTRGGTEAFF
v_gene: TRBV5-1; j_gene: TRBJ2-1; d_gene: NA; abundance: NA; CDR3nt: TGCGCCAGCAGCTTGACGCCAGGGTTCTACAATGAGCAGTTCTTC; CDR3aa: CASSLTPGFYNEQFF